The text below deals with one TCR beta chain. Since the CDR3 does not end with the conserved phenylalanine or tryptophan, this likely comes from a read error. This specimen comes from a study of neurological immune-mediated disorders. Synthesis of cDNA was accomplished via 5'RACE employing 10-nucleotide random UMIs. Each CDR3 protein gets one entry after TCRdb re-called the 5' RACE reads with MiXCR. The data contain tens of thousands of distinct CDR3 sequences, roughly 2.6% of them singletons. Unsorted libraries came from 2 million PBMCs stored at -80 °C. The sequence derives from a woman in her 30s with multiple sclerosis. Source material: PBMCs.

CDR3 residues: CASSPRGQGSPLHC. In DNA, the CDR3 is TGTGCCAGCAGCCCCAGGGGACAAGGTTCACCCCTCCACTGT. This chain links TRBV13 with TRBJ1-6; weak D call: TRBD1 (6 bases). There are 14 residues in the CDR3. Per germline, CDR1 PRHDT and CDR2 FYEKMQ (reference sequence). Trimming removed 5 bases from V and 9 bases from J, with 14 bases in between.